The rows below give T cell receptor beta chains drawn from one sample of a study of T cell repertoires in cytomegalovirus infection. A single record per CDR3 protein comes from TCRdb applying MiXCR to the reads. The sample yields some 220,000 distinct CDR3 sequences, around two fifths seen once. Which antigens these TCRs recognize remains unknown. The sample in question was CD8+ T cells from cultured PBMCs, obtained from culture after CMV antigen stimulation. The source of these receptors is a human donor in good health (CMV status not recorded). Some clones in this sample may be carry-over from other donors' samples. CDR3s include the opening cysteine and the closing phenylalanine or tryptophan. A D gene is named only where the DNA matches it firmly. Size is stated for part of the rows, as once, few or many counts, or as a class when the clone is expanded.

d_call cdr3_length clone_size j_call v_call cdr3_nt cdr3_aa
NA 14 NA TRBJ1-5 TRBV11-3 TGTGCCAGCAGCTTAGTACTTAGCAATCAGCCCCAGCATTTT CASSLVLSNQPQHF
TRBD2 16 few TRBJ2-3 TRBV7-2 TGTGCCAGCAGCTTAATCACGGGGGGGGCAACAGATACGCAGTATTTT CASSLITGGATDTQYF
TRBD2 16 NA TRBJ2-3 TRBV5-6 TGTGCCAGCAGCCCGGGACTAGCGGGAGGCTCAGATACGCAGTATTTT CASSPGLAGGSDTQYF
TRBD2 18 few TRBJ2-1 TRBV27 TGTGCCAGCAGTTTATGGGGTAGCGGGAGGGCTTCCTACAATGAGCAGTTCTTC CASSLWGSGRASYNEQFF
TRBD2 16 NA TRBJ2-5 TRBV15 TGTGCCACCAGCAGTCCCGGGACTAGCGGAAAAGAGACCCAGTACTTC CATSSPGTSGKETQYF
TRBD1 16 NA TRBJ1-2 TRBV7-9 TGTGCCAGCAGCTTTTCACCGGGACAGGGGGCACATGGCTACACCTTC CASSFSPGQGAHGYTF
NA 12 NA TRBJ1-4 TRBV5-4 TGTGCCAGCAGCTTGGAAGATGAAAAACTGTTTTTT CASSLEDEKLFF
TRBD1 13 NA TRBJ2-1 TRBV7-3 TGTGCCAGCAGCCAGGGACAGTACAATGAGCAGTTCTTC CASSQGQYNEQFF
NA 17 NA TRBJ2-3 TRBV7-3 TGTGCCAGCAGCCCTAGTCTCGGGTCCAGTAGCACAGATACGCAGTATTTT CASSPSLGSSSTDTQYF
NA 14 once TRBJ2-1 TRBV24-1 TGTGCCACCAGTGATTTTACAGGGTACGGGGCGCAGTTCTTC CATSDFTGYGAQFF
NA 15 NA TRBJ1-2 TRBV19 TGTGCCAGTAGTAAGGACCTCCCCGCAAACTATGGCTACACCTTC CASSKDLPANYGYTF
NA 14 NA TRBJ2-5 TRBV7-6 TGTGCCAGCAGCCGTAAGAGCGCTCAAGAGACCCAGTACTTC CASSRKSAQETQYF
NA 14 NA TRBJ1-2 TRBV19 TGTGCCAGTAGTACGCAACAGGGCCGGGATGGCTACACCTTC CASSTQQGRDGYTF
NA 12 NA TRBJ2-7 TRBV12-3/TRBV12-4 TGTGCCAGCAGTTTTTGGGCGGCCGAGCAGTACTTC CASSFWAAEQYF
TRBD1 19 few TRBJ1-1 TRBV7-2 TGTGCCAGCAGCCTGATACCGGGACAGGGGGGGCGGAAAAGGACTGAAGCTTTCTTT CASSLIPGQGGRKRTEAFF
TRBD1 13 NA TRBJ2-7 TRBV7-2 TGTGCCAGCAGCTTAAACAGGGGGGACGAGCAGTACTTC CASSLNRGDEQYF
TRBD1 14 many TRBJ2-7 TRBV7-8 TGTGCCAGCAGCTTACGGGACAGGGGCGTTGAAAAGTACTTC CASSLRDRGVEKYF
NA 16 NA TRBJ2-3 TRBV20-1 TGCAGTGCTAGAGTCCTTTCCGGGACCGACACAGATACGCAGTATTTT CSARVLSGTDTDTQYF
TRBD1 19 NA TRBJ2-7 TRBV28 TGTGCCAGCAGTTTCCCCCTAATCAGTTCGGGACAGCGATCCTACGAGCAGTACTTC CASSFPLISSGQRSYEQYF
TRBD2 15 NA TRBJ2-7 TRBV29-1 TGCAGCGTCCTGACTAGCGGGGGGGGCTCCTACGAGCAGTACTTC CSVLTSGGGSYEQYF
NA 16 NA TRBJ1-1 TRBV5-1 TGCGCCAGCAGCTTGGGAATACGAGGGTTTGAGGGTGAAGCTTTCTTT CASSLGIRGFEGEAFF
TRBD1 14 few TRBJ1-2 TRBV12-3/TRBV12-4 TGTGCCAGCAGTTTGGGCAGGGGGAACTATGGCTACACCTTC CASSLGRGNYGYTF
NA 14 NA TRBJ2-3 TRBV12-3/TRBV12-4 TGTGCCAGCAGTTTTGGCGGGGTGTTCGATACGCAGTATTTT CASSFGGVFDTQYF
TRBD1 16 few TRBJ1-1 TRBV27 TGTGCCAGCAGTTTATTTTTAGGACAGGGGGTCCGGGGAGCTTTCTTT CASSLFLGQGVRGAFF
NA 12 NA TRBJ1-1 TRBV7-4 TGTGCCAGCACAAAGCAGGGGAACGAAGCTTTCTTT CASTKQGNEAFF
TRBD2 16 few TRBJ2-4 TRBV7-8 TGTGCCAGCAGCCAACCCGGGACTAGCAATGTGGACATTCAGTACTTC CASSQPGTSNVDIQYF
TRBD1 16 few TRBJ2-1 TRBV20-1 TGCAGTGCTAGAGACCAGGACAGGGGATCCCACAATGAGCAGTTCTTC CSARDQDRGSHNEQFF
TRBD1 19 NA TRBJ2-6 TRBV9 TGTGCCAGCAGCGTCCACAGGGACAGGGTTCCCTCTGGGGCCAACGTCCTGACTTTC CASSVHRDRVPSGANVLTF
NA 15 once TRBJ2-6 TRBV9 TGTGCCAGCAGCGTAAGCGTTTCTGGGGCCAACGTCCTGACTTTC CASSVSVSGANVLTF
TRBD2 15 once TRBJ2-3 TRBV27 TGTGCCAGCCGCCGCCGGGACTACACCACAGATACGCAGTATTTT CASRRRDYTTDTQYF
TRBD2 18 NA TRBJ2-1 TRBV9 TGTGCCAGCAGCCCAGCAGGGGGACTAGCGTCAGGAGGGAATGAGCAGTTCTTC CASSPAGGLASGGNEQFF
NA 14 NA TRBJ1-1 TRBV19 TGTGCCAGTAGTATTACATCCGGCGGGACTGAAGCTTTCTTT CASSITSGGTEAFF
NA 14 few TRBJ1-5 TRBV7-8 TGTGCCAGCAGCTTAAGAAGGGGCAATCAGCCCCAGCATTTT CASSLRRGNQPQHF
NA 12 NA TRBJ1-1 TRBV19 TGTGCTACATTGATTTCGAACACTGAAGCTTTCTTT CATLISNTEAFF
TRBD1 16 NA TRBJ2-2 TRBV5-6 TGTGCCAGCAGCTCCCGGGACAGGGTCAACACCGGGGAGCTGTTTTTT CASSSRDRVNTGELFF
NA 15 NA TRBJ2-2 TRBV6-5 TGTGCCAGCAGCCTAGATTTAGGGGAAACCGGGGAGCTGTTTTTT CASSLDLGETGELFF
NA 17 many TRBJ2-3 TRBV7-3 TGTGCCAGCAGCTTAACGGGGCGCAGTGGCGTCACAGATACGCAGTATTTT CASSLTGRSGVTDTQYF
NA 16 NA TRBJ1-5 TRBV27 TGTGCCAGCAGTGCTAACATTGGGGGGAGCAATCAGCCCCAGCATTTT CASSANIGGSNQPQHF
TRBD2 15 NA TRBJ2-5 TRBV7-6 TGTGCCAGCAGCTTAGGAGGTACTAGCGGAGAGACCCAGTACTTC CASSLGGTSGETQYF
NA 15 NA TRBJ1-6 TRBV6-1 TGTGCCAGCAGTGGACGGAGCTCCTATAATTCACCCCTCCACTTT CASSGRSSYNSPLHF
TRBD1 15 NA TRBJ1-6 TRBV20-1 TGCAGTGCAACCCAACAGGGGGCAAATAATTCACCCCTCCACTTT CSATQQGANNSPLHF
TRBD1 15 few TRBJ1-2 TRBV28 TGTGCCAGCAGTCCACCGGGACAGGGGGCTTTTGGCTACACCTTC CASSPPGQGAFGYTF
TRBD1 14 NA TRBJ1-5 TRBV7-9 TGTGCCAGCAGCTCCACAGGGGGACAGCAGCCCCAGCATTTT CASSSTGGQQPQHF
TRBD2 16 NA TRBJ2-1 TRBV13 TGTGCCAGCAGCTTCGTCACTAGCGGGGGGCAGGATGAGCAGTTCTTC CASSFVTSGGQDEQFF
NA 14 NA TRBJ2-5 TRBV9 TGTGCCAGCAGCGCAGGGAGTCGGGGAGAGACCCAGTACTTC CASSAGSRGETQYF
NA 18 once TRBJ2-2 TRBV7-9 TGTGCCAGCAGCTTAGTATTGATTGTGGCGGCGAACACCGGGGAGCTGTTTTTT CASSLVLIVAANTGELFF